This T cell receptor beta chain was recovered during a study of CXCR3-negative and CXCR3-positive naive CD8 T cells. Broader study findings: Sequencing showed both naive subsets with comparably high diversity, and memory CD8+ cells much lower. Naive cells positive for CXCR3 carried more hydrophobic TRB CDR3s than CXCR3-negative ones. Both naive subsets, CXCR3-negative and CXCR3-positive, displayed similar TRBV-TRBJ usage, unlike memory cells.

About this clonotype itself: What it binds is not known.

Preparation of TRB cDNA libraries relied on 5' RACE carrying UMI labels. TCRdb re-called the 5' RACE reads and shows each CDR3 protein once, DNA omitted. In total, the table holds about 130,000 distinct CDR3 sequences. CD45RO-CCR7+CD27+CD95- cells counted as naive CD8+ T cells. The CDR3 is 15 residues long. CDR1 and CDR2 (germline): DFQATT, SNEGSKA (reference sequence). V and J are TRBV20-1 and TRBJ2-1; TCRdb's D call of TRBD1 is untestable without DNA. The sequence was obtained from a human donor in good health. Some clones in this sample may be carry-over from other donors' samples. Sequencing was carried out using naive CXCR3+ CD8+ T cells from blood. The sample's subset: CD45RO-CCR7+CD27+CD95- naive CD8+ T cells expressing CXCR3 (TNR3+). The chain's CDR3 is CSALRRGTGYNEQFF.